This TCR beta chain was profiled in a study of a mutant IDH1 vaccine in newly diagnosed glioma. Study background: In some groups vaccination began 4-6 weeks post-radiotherapy; others received it with temozolomide. Most had both radiotherapy and temozolomide beforehand; others had only one.

Time point of the sample: week 35, safety follow-up. Doses of 300 ug of mutant IDH1 20-mer peptide were given with topical imiquimod. General observations from the study: Of all patients, roughly 93% showed vaccine-induced immune responses.

Some clones are missing from TCRdb's copy, which holds only in-frame ones; the method was immunoSEQ multiplex PCR. The sample records 26,000 or so clones, 70% to 90% being singletons. Of note for this clone: Its antigen remains unidentified.

The germline gives CDR1 SGHDN, CDR2 FVKESK. V was shortened by 1 base and J by 6 bases, with 9 bases between the two germline ends. The CDR3 is 13 residues long. Sequences were derived from PBMCs, sampled from a glioma patient whose treatment included an IDH1 peptide vaccine. The rearrangement links TRBV14 to TRBJ1-2, with D possibly TRBD1 on 6 matching bases. This receptor was obtained from a man aged 25 to 40 with glioma. The chain's CDR3 is CASSQAGVDGYTF. In nucleotides, the CDR3 is TGTGCCAGCAGCCAAGCAGGGGTCGATGGCTACACCTTC.